These 10 T cell receptor beta chains came from one sample sequenced in a study of cytomegalovirus exposure and HLA in healthy donors. The PCR used 60 Vbeta and 13 Jbeta primers. Generated by immunoSEQ multiplex PCR, the TCRdb table keeps only in-frame clones and is missing some. The table lists some 140,000 clones, 80% of them singletons. Sequenced: PBMCs. Receptors originate from a woman aged 40 to 50 in good health and CMV-seropositive.

The chain is built from TRBV29-1 and TRBJ2-5; TRBD1 might be the D (6 bases). Per germline, CDR1 SQVTM and CDR2 ANQGSEA. The CDR3 loop spans 13 amino acids. The V gene lost 6 bases and the J gene lost 5 bases, with 16 bases spanning the gap. CDR3 amino acids: CSVLQGPGETQYF. CDR3 DNA sequence: TGCAGCGTCCTTCAGGGGCCGGGGGAGACCCAGTACTTC. Together with reference TRBV29-1 and TRBJ2-5, the CDR3 gives the full variable domain: SAVISQKPSRDICQRGTSLTIQCQVDSQVTMMFWYRQQPGQSLTLIATANQGSEATYESGFVIDKFPISRPNLTFSTLTVSNMSPEDSSIYLCSVLQGPGETQYFGPGTRLLVL.

This clone showed up just a few times. V usage is TRBV19 and J usage is TRBJ2-1, with 12 bases that match TRBD2. The V gene end was trimmed by 4 bases and the J gene end by 0 bases; junction bases not matched to a gene: 7. The CDR3 covers 18 residues. The germline V gene encodes CDR1 LNHDA and CDR2 SQIVND (reference sequence). This chain's CDR3 is CASSRRLAGASSYNEQFF. DNA for the CDR3: TGTGCCAGTAGTAGGAGACTAGCGGGGGCAAGCTCCTACAATGAGCAGTTCTTC.

The rearrangement joins TRBV11-2 to TRBJ2-2, with D possibly being TRBD2 (6 bases). The CDR3 sequence is 16 residues long. The germline gives CDR1 SGHAT, CDR2 FQNNGV. V was cut by 1 base and J by 6 bases, with 15 bases left in between. The CDR3 sequence: CASSLGGTRRAGELFF. The CDR3 bases are TGTGCCAGCAGCTTAGGGGGGACTCGGAGGGCCGGGGAGCTGTTTTTT. The full variable domain, with the rest looked up from reference TRBV11-2 and TRBJ2-2, is EAGVAQSPRYKIIEKRQSVAFWCNPISGHATLYWYQQILGQGPKLLIQFQNNGVVDDSQLPKDRFSAERLKGVDSTLKIQPAKLEDSAVYLCASSLGGTRRAGELFFGEGSRLTVL.

This clone turned up a few times. The J gene is TRBJ2-7, the V gene TRBV7-8, with 13 bases aligning to TRBD2. CDR3 length: 19 residues. After removal of 6 bases from V and 2 bases from J, the junction contained 16 bases not matched to a gene. From germline, CDR1 is SGHVS and CDR2 FQNEAQ. Here the CDR3 DNA reads TGTGCCAGCAGTCCGTATCGACTAGCGGGAGGCACGTCAACCTACGAGCAGTACTTC. It translates to CASSPYRLAGGTSTYEQYF.

The J gene is TRBJ2-2, the V gene TRBV29-1, with 10 bases aligning to TRBD2. This CDR3 has 13 residues. Germline V lookup: CDR1 SQVTM, CDR2 ANQGSEA. The trim removed 5 bases at V and 6 bases at J, leaving 3 bases unmatched. The CDR3 here is CSVLAGDAGELFF. The CDR3 DNA reads as TGCAGCGTTCTAGCGGGAGATGCCGGGGAGCTGTTTTTT.

In its sample, this clone was seen a few times. This rearrangement joins TRBV6-5 to TRBJ1-2; TRBD1 is a possible D gene (6 bases). V shed 6 bases and J shed 6 bases, with 14 bases lying between them. Germline V gives CDR1 MNHEY, CDR2 SVGAGI. The CDR3 spans 13 residues. The DNA of the CDR3 is TGTGCCAGCAGCGCAACAGGGTTGAATGGCTACACCTTC. It encodes CASSATGLNGYTF.

The chain couples TRBV2 to TRBJ2-3; 7 nucleotides line up with TRBD2. J gave up 2 bases and V 2 bases, and 1 base lay outside the gene matches. This CDR3 region has 14 residues. The germline gives CDR1 SNHLY, CDR2 FYNNEI. The CDR3 DNA reads TGTGCCAGCAGTGAAACTAGCGCCACAGATACGCAGTATTTT. It encodes CASSETSATDTQYF.

This chain joins TRBV5-1 and TRBJ2-1, with 8 bases aligning to TRBD2. This CDR3 has 18 residues. Trimming at V came to 0 bases and at J to 0 bases, leaving 8 bases not matched to a gene. Germline values: CDR1 SGHRS, CDR2 YFSETQ. The CDR3 sequence is CASSLDGTAGDSYNEQFF. The CDR3 nucleotides are TGCGCCAGCAGCTTGGACGGAACAGCGGGAGACTCCTACAATGAGCAGTTCTTC.

The V call is TRBV9, the J call TRBJ2-1; 9 positions agree with TRBD2. The V gene's germline CDR1 is SGDLS and CDR2 YYNGEE. V lost 0 bases, J lost 7 bases, and 5 bases stayed unmatched. The length of the CDR3 is 15 residues. The CDR3 DNA sequence: TGTGCCAGCAGCGTAGGAGCGGGAGGAGGAAATGAGCAGTTCTTC. Its translation: CASSVGAGGGNEQFF. The full variable domain, in which reference TRBV9 and TRBJ2-1 provide the parts outside the CDR3, is DSGVTQTPKHLITATGQRVTLRCSPRSGDLSVYWYQQSLDQGLQFLIQYYNGEERAKGNILERFSAQQFPDLHSELNLSSLELGDSALYFCASSVGAGGGNEQFFGPGTRLTVL.

V usage is TRBV27 and J usage is TRBJ1-2, with 7 positions matching TRBD1. This CDR3 contains 17 residues. CDR1 and CDR2 (germline): MNHEY, SMNVEV (reference sequence). The V and J ends lost 4 bases and 5 bases, in that order; junction bases with no gene match: 16. The CDR3 here is CASSSLPGDSLSYGYTF. Here the CDR3 DNA reads TGTGCCAGCAGTTCGCTGCCGGGGGACAGCCTCTCGTATGGCTACACCTTC.